The sequence of this T cell receptor (beta chain) was determined in a study of T cell responses to AZD1222 COVID-19 vaccine. General study results and limits: Researchers report vaccine-associated CD4 TCRs spanning spike, with dominance at 160-218 and 743-854. Baseline serology detected seropositivity in only six AZD1222 recipients. There were mostly white British donors and more females than males, and clonal diversity was possibly underestimated.

V was pared by 0 bases and J by 6 bases, with 11 bases between. This CDR3 comprises 14 residues. Germline CDR1 is LGHNA and CDR2 is YNFKEQ. Only in-frame clones appear in the TCRdb table, and some are missing; sequencing was by immunoSEQ multiplex PCR. The repertoire holds 66,000 or so clones, with roughly 87% as singletons. Points on this clone: Antigen: not known. The sample holds other DNA sequences that translate to the same CDR3.

The chain employs TRBV4-2 and TRBJ1-2; perhaps TRBD1 as D (5 bases). This clonotype originated in an adult in good health. This specimen was peripheral blood, taken on day 0 of AZD1222 vaccination. CDR3 region: CASSQEGGDDGYTF. Written as DNA, the CDR3 is TGTGCCAGCAGCCAAGAGGGGGGAGACGATGGCTACACCTTC.